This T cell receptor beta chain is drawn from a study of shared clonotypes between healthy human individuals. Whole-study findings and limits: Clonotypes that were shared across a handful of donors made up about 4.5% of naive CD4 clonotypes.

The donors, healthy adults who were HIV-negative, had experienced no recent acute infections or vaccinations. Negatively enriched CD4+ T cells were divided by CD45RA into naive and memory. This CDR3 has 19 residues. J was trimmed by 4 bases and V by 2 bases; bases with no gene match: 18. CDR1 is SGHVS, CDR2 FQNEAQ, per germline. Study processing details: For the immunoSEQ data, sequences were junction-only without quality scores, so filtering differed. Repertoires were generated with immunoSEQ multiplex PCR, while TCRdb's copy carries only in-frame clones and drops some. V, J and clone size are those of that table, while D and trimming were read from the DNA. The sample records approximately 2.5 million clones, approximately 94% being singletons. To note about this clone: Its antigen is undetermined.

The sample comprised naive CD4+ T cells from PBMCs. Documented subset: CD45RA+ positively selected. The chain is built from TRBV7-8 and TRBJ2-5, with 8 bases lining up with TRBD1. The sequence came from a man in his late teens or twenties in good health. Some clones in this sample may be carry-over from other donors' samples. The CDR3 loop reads CASSLKFGQGAARGETQYF. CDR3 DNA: TGTGCCAGCAGCTTAAAATTTGGGCAGGGGGCGGCCAGAGGAGAGACCCAGTACTTC.